This TCR beta chain was observed in a study of graft-versus-host responses after intestinal transplantation. The CDR3 is made up of 15 amino acids. V shed 4 bases and J 3 bases; nucleotides not matched to a gene: 5. Per germline, CDR1 SGDLS and CDR2 YYNGEE. Irradiated, violet-dye-labeled stimulators (around 200,000) were plated alongside around 200,000 CFSE-labeled responders. The table lists this clone with a few counts. Using immunoSEQ multiplex PCR, the repertoire was profiled, and TCRdb retains in-frame clones only, with some absent. The table has tens of thousands of clones, about 45% seen once. The chain recombines TRBV9 with TRBJ1-3, with 9 bases matching TRBD1. The sample in question was alloreactive CD8+ T cells from a mixed lymphocyte reaction culture, obtained before transplantation. The sample's subset: CFSE-low proliferating T cells sorted from approximately six-day pre-transplant mixed lymphocyte reaction (GvH or HvG direction). The TCR was taken from a human patient who was an organ donor for intestinal transplantation. The CDR3 protein is CASSPGQGGGNTIYF. CDR3 nucleotides: TGTGCCAGCAGCCCGGGACAGGGCGGTGGAAACACCATATATTTT.